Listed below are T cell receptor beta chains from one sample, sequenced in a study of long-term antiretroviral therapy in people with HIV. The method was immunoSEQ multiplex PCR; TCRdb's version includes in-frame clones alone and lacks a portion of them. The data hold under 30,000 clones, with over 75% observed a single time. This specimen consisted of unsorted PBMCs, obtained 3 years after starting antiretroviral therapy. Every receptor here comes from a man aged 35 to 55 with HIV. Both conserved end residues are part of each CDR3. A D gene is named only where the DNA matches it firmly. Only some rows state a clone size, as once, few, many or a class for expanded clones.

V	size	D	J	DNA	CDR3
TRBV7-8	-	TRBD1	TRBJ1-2	TGTGCCGTTACGACAGGGTCTTATGGCTACACCTTC	CAVTTGSYGYTF
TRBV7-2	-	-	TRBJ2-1	TGTGCCAGCAGCTTAGGGTGGGGAGGCGAGCAGTTCTTC	CASSLGWGGEQFF
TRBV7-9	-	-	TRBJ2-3	TGTGCCAGCAGCTTGGTACTAGCCACCACAGATACGCAGTATTTT	CASSLVLATTDTQYF
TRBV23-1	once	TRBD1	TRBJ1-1	TGCGCCAGCAGTCAAGGAGGGGACAGGGAAGTCCCGGCCGCCCACACAACTGAAGCTTTCTTT	CASSQGGDREVPAAHTTEAFF
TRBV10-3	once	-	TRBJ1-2	TGTGCCATCAGTGATGGGGACCTCTATGGCTACACCTTC	CAISDGDLYGYTF
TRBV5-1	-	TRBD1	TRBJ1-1	TGCGCCAGCAGCTGGGGACAGAAATTAGAAGCTTTCTTT	CASSWGQKLEAFF
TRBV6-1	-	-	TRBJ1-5	TGTGCCAGCAGTGAATTAGGGGGGCATCAGCCCCAGCATTTT	CASSELGGHQPQHF
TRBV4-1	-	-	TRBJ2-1	TGCGCCAGCAGCTACGACACCGATTCCTACAATGAGCAGTTCTTC	CASSYDTDSYNEQFF
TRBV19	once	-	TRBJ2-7	TGTGCCAGTAGTATATGGGGGTTGTTCAACGAGCAGTACTTC	CASSIWGLFNEQYF
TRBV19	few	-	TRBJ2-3	TGTGCCAGTACTCCCGGAGGAGGATTTTGGCCCGTTGATACGCAGTATTTT	CASTPGGGFWPVDTQYF
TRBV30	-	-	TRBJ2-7	TGTGCCTGGAGTGCGGGGGTAGGGGACTACGAGCAGTACTTC	CAWSAGVGDYEQYF
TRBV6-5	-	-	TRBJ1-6	TGTGCCAGCAGTTACAGCCGGGACGGCTCTAATTCACCCCTCCACTTT	CASSYSRDGSNSPLHF
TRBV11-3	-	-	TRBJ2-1	TGTGCCAGCAGCTTAGGTGGGGGGTATCTCGATGAGCAGTTCTTC	CASSLGGGYLDEQFF
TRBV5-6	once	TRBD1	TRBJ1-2	TGTGCCAGCAGCACCGGGACAGGGGGCTTCTACGGCTACACCTTC	CASSTGTGGFYGYTF
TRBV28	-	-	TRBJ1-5	TGTGCCAGCAGTTTGGAGAGAGTAAGCGGGGGCTTTAGCAATCAGCCCCAGCATTTT	CASSLERVSGGFSNQPQHF
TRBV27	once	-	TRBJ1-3	TGTGCCAGCCAAAAGGAGGGGTACTCTGGAAACACCATATATTTT	CASQKEGYSGNTIYF
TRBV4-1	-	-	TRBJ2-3	TGCGCCAGCAGCCGAGTGCTAGAGTTGAGGACAGATACGCAGTATTTT	CASSRVLELRTDTQYF
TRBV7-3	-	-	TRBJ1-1	TGTGCCAGCAGCCCAGGACACTCGGGGTCTGAAGCTTTCTTT	CASSPGHSGSEAFF
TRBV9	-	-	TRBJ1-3	TGTGCCAGCAGCGTAGGGTCTGGAAACACCATATATTTT	CASSVGSGNTIYF
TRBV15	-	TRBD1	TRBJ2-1	TGTGCCACCAGCGCCAGGGGGACCCACAATGAGCAGTTCTTC	CATSARGTHNEQFF
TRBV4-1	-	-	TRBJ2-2	TGCGCCAGCAGCCAAGATAATAGCTATAGACAAACCATAAACACCGGGGAGCTGTTTTTT	CASSQDNSYRQTINTGELFF
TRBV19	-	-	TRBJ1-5	TGTGCCAGTAGTATAACGGTAACCTATAGCAATCAGCCCCAGCATTTT	CASSITVTYSNQPQHF
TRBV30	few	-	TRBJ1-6	TGTGCCTGGAGTACCGGGACATTGGATTCACCCCTCCACTTT	CAWSTGTLDSPLHF
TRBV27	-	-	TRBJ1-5	TGTGCCAGCAGTTCCGAGGGGTATAGCAATCAGCCCCAGCATTTT	CASSSEGYSNQPQHF
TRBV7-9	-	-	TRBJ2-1	TGTGCCAGCAGCTTAGGGATGTCGGGGGCCTACAATGAGCAGTTCTTC	CASSLGMSGAYNEQFF
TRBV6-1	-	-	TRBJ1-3	TGTGCCACCAGCTTGTACGGGGTCTCTGGAAACACCATATATTTT	CATSLYGVSGNTIYF
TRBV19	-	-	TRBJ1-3	TGTGCCAGTACTCCGGGACACTCTGGAAACACCATATATTTT	CASTPGHSGNTIYF
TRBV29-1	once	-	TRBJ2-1	TGCAGCGTCCGACGTTGGAGCTCCTACAATGAGCAGTTCTTC	CSVRRWSSYNEQFF
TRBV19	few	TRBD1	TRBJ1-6	TGTGCCAGTGGCGACAGGGAAATAGATTCACCCCTCCACTTT	CASGDREIDSPLHF
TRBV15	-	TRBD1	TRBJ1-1	TGTGCCACCAGCAGAGGAGGGACAGGGGTTATGAACACTGAAGCTTTCTTT	CATSRGGTGVMNTEAFF
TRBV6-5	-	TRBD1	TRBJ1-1	TGTGCCAGCAGTCCCCGGGACAGGGACACTGAAGCTTTCTTT	CASSPRDRDTEAFF
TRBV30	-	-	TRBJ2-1	TGTGCCTGGAGTGGAGGGAGCTACAATGAGCAGTTCTTC	CAWSGGSYNEQFF
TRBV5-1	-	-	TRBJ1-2	TGCGCCAGCAGCTTGGTCGGGCAGAACTATGGCTACACCTTC	CASSLVGQNYGYTF
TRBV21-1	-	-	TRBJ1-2	TGTGCCAGCAGCAAAGTGAGGACAGGGATCTATGGCTACACCTTC	CASSKVRTGIYGYTF
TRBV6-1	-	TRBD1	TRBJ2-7	TGTGCCAGCAGCGTCCGGGGACAGGGCTACGAGCAGTACTTC	CASSVRGQGYEQYF
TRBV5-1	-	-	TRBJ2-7	TGCGCCAGCAGCTTGGGAAGCAGGAACCCCTACGAGCAGTACTTC	CASSLGSRNPYEQYF
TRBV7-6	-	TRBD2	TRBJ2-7	TGTGCCAGCAGCTTAGGCGCCAGCGGGGTTTACGAGCAGTACTTC	CASSLGASGVYEQYF
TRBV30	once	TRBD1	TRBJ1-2	TGTGCCTGGAGTAAATGGGACAGGGATAACTATGGCTACACCTTC	CAWSKWDRDNYGYTF
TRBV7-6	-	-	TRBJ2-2	TGTGCCAGCAGCCCAGGCGCCAACGGGGAGCTGTTTTTT	CASSPGANGELFF
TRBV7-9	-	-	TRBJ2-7	TGTGCCAGCAGCTTCGAGGGCGCGTCCAGCGAGCAGTACTTC	CASSFEGASSEQYF
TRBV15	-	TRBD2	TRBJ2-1	TGTGCCACCAGCAGAGTCCCGGGGCTAGCGGAGTTAAATGAGCAGTTCTTC	CATSRVPGLAELNEQFF
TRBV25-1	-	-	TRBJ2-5	TGTGCCAGCAGTTCTCCCCCCGGGACTGGGATCCTCGGGACCCAGTACTTC	CASSSPPGTGILGTQYF
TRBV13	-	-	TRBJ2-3	TGTGCCAGCAGAACCGGGACTCACACAGATACGCAGTATTTT	CASRTGTHTDTQYF